This TCR beta chain comes out of a study of cytomegalovirus exposure and HLA in healthy donors. Background on the study: Among 398 genotyped donors, around 77% fell in the Caucasian-associated ancestry cluster. Study-wide results and limits: A classifier reportedly called cytomegalovirus status with high sensitivity and specificity. One variant, a missense change in DCLRE1C, was linked in a later analysis to TCR beta V- and J-gene trimming.

On this clone: Its cognate antigen is unknown.

The PCR made use of 60 Vbeta and 13 Jbeta primers. This table comes from immunoSEQ multiplex PCR, and its TCRdb copy is limited to in-frame clones, with some not included. The record lists fewer than 85,000 clones, of which the ten most abundant hold 5%. The CDR3 contains 17 residues. The chain has TRBV21-1 and TRBJ1-4; whether TRBD1, the table's D call, matches the DNA was not checked. TRBV21-1 is termed a pseudogene. Sequencing input: PBMCs. The TCR was taken from a woman in her forties in good health and CMV-seropositive. In DNA, the CDR3 is TGTGCCAGCTCACCGGGACAGGGGGCGCGGACTAATGAAAAACTGTTTTTT. Amino acid sequence: CASSPGQGARTNEKLFF.